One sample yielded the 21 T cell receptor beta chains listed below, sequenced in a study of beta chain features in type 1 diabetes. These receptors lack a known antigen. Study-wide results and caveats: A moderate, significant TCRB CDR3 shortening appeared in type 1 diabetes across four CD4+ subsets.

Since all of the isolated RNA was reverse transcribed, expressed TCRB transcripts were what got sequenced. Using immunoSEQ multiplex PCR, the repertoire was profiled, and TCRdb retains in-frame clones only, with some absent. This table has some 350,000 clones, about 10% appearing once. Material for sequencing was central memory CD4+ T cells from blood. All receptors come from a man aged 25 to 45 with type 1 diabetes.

Written as DNA, the CDR3 is TGCGCCAGCAGTCAAGACGGTGCGGCTCAGAGGAGGCAGTTCTTC. Its translation is CASSQDGAAQRRQFF. The chain couples TRBV5-1 to TRBJ2-1; D is uncertain. This CDR3 is built from 15 residues. V lost 5 bases, J lost 12 bases, and 24 bases lay in between. Germline CDR1 reads SGHRS; CDR2 reads YFSETQ.

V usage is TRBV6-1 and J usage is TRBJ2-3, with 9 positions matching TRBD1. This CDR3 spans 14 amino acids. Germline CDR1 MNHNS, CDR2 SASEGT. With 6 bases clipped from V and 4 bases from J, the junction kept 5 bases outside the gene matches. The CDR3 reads CASRVQGAADTQYF. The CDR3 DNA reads TGTGCCAGCAGGGTACAGGGGGCGGCAGATACGCAGTATTTT.

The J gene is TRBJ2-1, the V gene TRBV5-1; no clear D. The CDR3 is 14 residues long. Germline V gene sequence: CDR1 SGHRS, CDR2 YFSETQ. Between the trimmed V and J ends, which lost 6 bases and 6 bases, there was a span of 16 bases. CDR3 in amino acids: CASTPRAGTNEQFF. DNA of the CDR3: TGCGCCAGCACCCCTCGTGCCGGAACCAATGAGCAGTTCTTC.

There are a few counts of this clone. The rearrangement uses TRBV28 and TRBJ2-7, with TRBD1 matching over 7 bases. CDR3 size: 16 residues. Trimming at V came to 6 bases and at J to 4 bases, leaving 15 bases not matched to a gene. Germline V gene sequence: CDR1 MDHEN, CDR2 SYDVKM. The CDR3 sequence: CASSQDRARRGYEQYF. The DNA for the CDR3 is TGTGCCAGCAGCCAAGACAGGGCAAGGCGTGGGTACGAGCAGTACTTC.

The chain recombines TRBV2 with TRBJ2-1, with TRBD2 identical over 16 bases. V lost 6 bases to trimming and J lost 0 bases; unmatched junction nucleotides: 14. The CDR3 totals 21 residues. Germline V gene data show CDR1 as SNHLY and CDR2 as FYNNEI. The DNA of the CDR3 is TGTGCCAGCAGGGGGACTAGCGGGAGGGCCGTCTATTTAAGCTCCTACAATGAGCAGTTCTTC. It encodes CASRGTSGRAVYLSSYNEQFF.

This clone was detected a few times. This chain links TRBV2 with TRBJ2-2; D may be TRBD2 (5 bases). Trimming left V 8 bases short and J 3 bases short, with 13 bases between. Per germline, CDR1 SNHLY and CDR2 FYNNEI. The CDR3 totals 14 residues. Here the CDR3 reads CASRLEVDTGELFF. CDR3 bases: TGTGCCAGCCGATTGGAGGTCGACACCGGGGAGCTGTTTTTT.

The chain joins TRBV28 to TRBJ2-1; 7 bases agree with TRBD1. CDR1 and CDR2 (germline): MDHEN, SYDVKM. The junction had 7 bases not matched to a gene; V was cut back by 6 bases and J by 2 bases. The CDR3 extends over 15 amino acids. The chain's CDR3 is CASSHGTATYNEQFF. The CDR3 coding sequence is TGTGCCAGCAGCCATGGGACAGCTACCTACAATGAGCAGTTCTTC.

CDR3 in DNA: TGTGCCAGCAGCTTATACAGCCAAAACATTCAGTACTTC. Translation gives CASSLYSQNIQYF. The chain is built from TRBV11-3 and TRBJ2-4; D is unclear. The ends were cut back, 2 bases at V and 5 bases at J, with 7 bases in the middle. The CDR3 has 13 amino acids. Germline CDR1 reads SGHNT; CDR2 reads YENEEA.

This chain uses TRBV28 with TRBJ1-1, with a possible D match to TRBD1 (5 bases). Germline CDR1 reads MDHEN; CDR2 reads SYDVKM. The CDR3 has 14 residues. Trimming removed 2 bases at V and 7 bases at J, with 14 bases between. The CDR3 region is CASSLPQGMGEAFF. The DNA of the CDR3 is TGTGCCAGCAGTTTACCCCAGGGAATGGGTGAAGCTTTCTTT.

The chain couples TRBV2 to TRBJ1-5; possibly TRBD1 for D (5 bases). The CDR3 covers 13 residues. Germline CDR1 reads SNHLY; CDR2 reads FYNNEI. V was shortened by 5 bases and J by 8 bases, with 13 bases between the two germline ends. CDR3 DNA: TGTGCCAGCAGTCCGACGGGGGGTAAGCCCCAGCATTTT. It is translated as CASSPTGGKPQHF.

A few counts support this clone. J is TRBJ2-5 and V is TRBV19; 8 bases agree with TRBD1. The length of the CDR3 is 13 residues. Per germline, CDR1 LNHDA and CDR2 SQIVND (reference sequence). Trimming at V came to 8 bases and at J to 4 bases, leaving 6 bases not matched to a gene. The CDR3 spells CASQVQGAETQYF. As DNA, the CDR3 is TGTGCCAGTCAGGTCCAGGGGGCAGAGACCCAGTACTTC.

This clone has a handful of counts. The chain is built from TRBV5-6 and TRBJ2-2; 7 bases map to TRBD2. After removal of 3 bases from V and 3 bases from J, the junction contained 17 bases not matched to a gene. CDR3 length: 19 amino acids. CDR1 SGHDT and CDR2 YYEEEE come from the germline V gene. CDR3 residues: CASSSAGTNFRRDTGELFF. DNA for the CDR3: TGTGCCAGCAGCTCAGCCGGGACTAACTTTAGGAGAGACACCGGGGAGCTGTTTTTT.

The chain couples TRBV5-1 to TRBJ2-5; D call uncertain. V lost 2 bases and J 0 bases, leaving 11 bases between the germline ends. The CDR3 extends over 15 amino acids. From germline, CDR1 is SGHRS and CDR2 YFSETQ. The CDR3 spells CASSLQTRYQETQYF. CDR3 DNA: TGCGCCAGCAGCTTACAGACCCGGTACCAAGAGACCCAGTACTTC.

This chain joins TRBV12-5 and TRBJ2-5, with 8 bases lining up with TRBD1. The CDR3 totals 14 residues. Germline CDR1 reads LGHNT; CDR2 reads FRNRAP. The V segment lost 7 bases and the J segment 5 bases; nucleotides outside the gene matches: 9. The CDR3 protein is CASASSGTGETQYF. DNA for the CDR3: TGTGCTAGTGCCTCCTCCGGGACAGGCGAGACCCAGTACTTC.

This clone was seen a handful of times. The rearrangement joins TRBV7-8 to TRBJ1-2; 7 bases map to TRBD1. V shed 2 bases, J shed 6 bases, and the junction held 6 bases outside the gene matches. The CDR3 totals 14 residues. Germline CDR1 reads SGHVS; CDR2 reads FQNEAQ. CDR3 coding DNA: TGTGCCAGCAGCTTACCCGGACAGGTACATGGCTACACCTTC. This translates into CASSLPGQVHGYTF.

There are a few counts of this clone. The CDR3 DNA reads as TGTGCCAGCAGTCTGACTAGCGGGAGTAGCGAGCAGTACTTC. Encoded protein: CASSLTSGSSEQYF. The gene calls are TRBV28 and TRBJ2-7, with TRBD2 matching 12 bases. Germline CDR1 is MDHEN and CDR2 is SYDVKM. The CDR3 covers 14 residues. V gave up 5 bases and J gave up 6 bases; unmatched junction bases: 5.

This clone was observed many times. CDR3 in DNA: TGTGCCAGCAGTTTATTTTCCGTTGGGCAGGGGGAACAAGAGACCCAGTACTTC. Its translation is CASSLFSVGQGEQETQYF. The rearrangement links TRBV27 to TRBJ2-5; 7 positions agree with TRBD1. This CDR3 spans 18 amino acids. Trimming cost V 1 base and J 2 bases; bases outside gene matches: 13. Per germline, CDR1 MNHEY and CDR2 SMNVEV (reference sequence).

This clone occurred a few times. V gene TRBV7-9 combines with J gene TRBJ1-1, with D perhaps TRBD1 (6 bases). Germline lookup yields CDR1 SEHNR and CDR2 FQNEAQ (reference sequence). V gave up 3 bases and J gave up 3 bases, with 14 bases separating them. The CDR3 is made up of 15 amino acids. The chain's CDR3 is CASSFWGQEDTEAFF. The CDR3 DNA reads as TGTGCCAGCAGCTTTTGGGGGCAGGAAGACACTGAAGCTTTCTTT.

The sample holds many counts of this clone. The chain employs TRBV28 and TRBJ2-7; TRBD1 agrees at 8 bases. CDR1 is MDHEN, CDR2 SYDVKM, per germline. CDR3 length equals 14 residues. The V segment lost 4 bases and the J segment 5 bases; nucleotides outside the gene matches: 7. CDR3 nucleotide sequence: TGTGCCAGCAGTTCCGGGACAGGACAGGACGAGCAGTACTTC. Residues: CASSSGTGQDEQYF. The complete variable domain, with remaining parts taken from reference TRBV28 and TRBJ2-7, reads DVKVTQSSRYLVKRTGEKVFLECVQDMDHENMFWYRQDPGLGLRLIYFSYDVKMKEKGDIPEGYSVSREKKERFSLILESASTNQTSMYLCASSSGTGQDEQYFGPGTRLTVT.

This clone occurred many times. The DNA of the CDR3 is TGTGCCAGCAGCCAAGATCCCTGGGAGGGCATACCGGATACGCAGTATTTT. Amino acids: CASSQDPWEGIPDTQYF. V and J are TRBV14 and TRBJ2-3, with 7 nucleotides matching TRBD2. Per the germline V gene, CDR1 is SGHDN and CDR2 is FVKESK. Trimming removed 0 bases from V and 6 bases from J; junction bases left unmatched: 12. This CDR3 spans 17 amino acids.

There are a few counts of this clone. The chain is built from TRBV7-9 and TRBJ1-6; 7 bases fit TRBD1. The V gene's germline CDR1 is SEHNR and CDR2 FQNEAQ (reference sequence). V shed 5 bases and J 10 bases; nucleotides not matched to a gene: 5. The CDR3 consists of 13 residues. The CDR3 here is CASSQGGISPLHF. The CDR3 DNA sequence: TGTGCCAGCAGCCAGGGGGGGATATCACCCCTCCACTTT.